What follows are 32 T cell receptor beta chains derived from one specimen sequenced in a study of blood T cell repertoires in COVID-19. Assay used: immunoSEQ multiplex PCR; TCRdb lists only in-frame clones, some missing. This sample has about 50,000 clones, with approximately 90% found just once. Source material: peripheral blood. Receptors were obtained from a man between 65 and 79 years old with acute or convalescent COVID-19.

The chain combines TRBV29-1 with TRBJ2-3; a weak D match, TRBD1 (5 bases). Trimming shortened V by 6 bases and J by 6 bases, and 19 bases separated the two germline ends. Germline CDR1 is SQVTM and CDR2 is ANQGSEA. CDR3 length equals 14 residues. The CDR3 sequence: CSVGRMVRADTQYF. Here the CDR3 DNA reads TGCAGCGTGGGGCGAATGGTTAGGGCGGATACGCAGTATTTT.

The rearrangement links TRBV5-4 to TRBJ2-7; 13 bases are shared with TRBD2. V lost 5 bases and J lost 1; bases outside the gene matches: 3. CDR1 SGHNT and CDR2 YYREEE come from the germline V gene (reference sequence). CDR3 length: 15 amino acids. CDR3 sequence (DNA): TGTGCCAGCAGTCAGGGACTAGCGGGATCCTACGAGCAGTACTTC. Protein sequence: CASSQGLAGSYEQYF. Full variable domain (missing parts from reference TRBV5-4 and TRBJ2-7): ETGVTQSPTHLIKTRGQQVTLRCSSQSGHNTVSWYQQALGQGPQFIFQYYREEENGRGNFPPRFSGLQFPNYSSELNVNALELDDSALYLCASSQGLAGSYEQYFGPGTRLTVT.

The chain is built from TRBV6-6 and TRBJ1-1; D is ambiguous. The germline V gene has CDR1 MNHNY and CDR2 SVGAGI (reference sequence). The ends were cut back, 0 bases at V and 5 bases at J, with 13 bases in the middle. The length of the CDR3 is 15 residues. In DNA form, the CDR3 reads TGTGCCAGCAGTTACTCGAATCCGTGGAGTACTGAAGCTTTCTTT. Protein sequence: CASSYSNPWSTEAFF.

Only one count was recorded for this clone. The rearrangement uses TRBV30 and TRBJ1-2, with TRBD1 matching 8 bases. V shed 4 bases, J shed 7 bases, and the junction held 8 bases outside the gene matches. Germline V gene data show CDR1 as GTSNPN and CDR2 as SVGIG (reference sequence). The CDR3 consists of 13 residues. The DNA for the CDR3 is TGTGCCTGGAAACAGGGGGAAGGGGGTGGCTACACCTTC. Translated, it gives CAWKQGEGGGYTF.

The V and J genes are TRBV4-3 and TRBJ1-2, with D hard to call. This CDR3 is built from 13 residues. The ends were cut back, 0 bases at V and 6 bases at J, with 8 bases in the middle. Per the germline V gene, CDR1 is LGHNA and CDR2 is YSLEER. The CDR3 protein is CASSQDIRDGYTF. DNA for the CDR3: TGCGCCAGCAGCCAAGATATAAGAGATGGCTACACCTTC.

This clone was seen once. The CDR3 protein is CASSYGGDHNEQFF. As DNA, the CDR3 is TGTGCCAGCAGTTACGGCGGGGACCACAATGAGCAGTTCTTC. J is TRBJ2-1 and V is TRBV6-2 or TRBV6-3, with D possibly being TRBD2 (6 bases). The CDR3 runs 14 residues. From germline, CDR1 is MNHEY and CDR2 SVGEGT. The V and J ends lost 2 bases and 5 bases respectively, with 10 bases between them.

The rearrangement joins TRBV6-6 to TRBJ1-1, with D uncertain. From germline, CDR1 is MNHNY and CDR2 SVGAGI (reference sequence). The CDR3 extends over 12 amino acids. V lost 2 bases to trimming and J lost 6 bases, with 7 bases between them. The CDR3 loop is CASSYGSSEAFF. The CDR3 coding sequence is TGTGCCAGCAGTTACGGCTCGTCTGAAGCTTTCTTT.

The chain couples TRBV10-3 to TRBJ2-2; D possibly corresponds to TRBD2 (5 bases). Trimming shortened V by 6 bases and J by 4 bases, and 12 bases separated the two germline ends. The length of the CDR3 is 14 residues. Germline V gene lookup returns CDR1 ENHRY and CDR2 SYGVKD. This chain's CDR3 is CAIRTPAGTGELFF. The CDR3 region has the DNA TGTGCCATCAGGACCCCCGCGGGCACCGGGGAGCTGTTTTTT.

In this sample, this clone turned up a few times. DNA of the CDR3: TGTGCCAGCAGTTCGACAGCCACCATACCCCAGCATTTT. Translation: CASSSTATIPQHF. This sequence joins TRBV12-3 or TRBV12-4 and TRBJ1-5; possible D gene TRBD1, 5 bases. The CDR3 is 13 residues long. Trimming stripped 4 bases from V and 10 bases from J, with 14 bases between.

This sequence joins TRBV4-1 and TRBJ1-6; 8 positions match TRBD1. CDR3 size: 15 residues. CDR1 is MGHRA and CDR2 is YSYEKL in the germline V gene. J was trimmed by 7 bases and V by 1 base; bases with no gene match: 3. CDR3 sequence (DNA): TGCGCCAGCAGCCAAGCACAGGGGGGGAATTCACCCCTCCACTTT. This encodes CASSQAQGGNSPLHF.

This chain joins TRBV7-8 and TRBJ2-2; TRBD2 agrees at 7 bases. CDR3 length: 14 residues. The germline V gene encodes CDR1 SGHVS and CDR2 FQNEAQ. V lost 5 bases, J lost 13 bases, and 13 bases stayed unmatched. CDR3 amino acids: CASSQREGEGGLFF. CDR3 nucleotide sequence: TGTGCCAGCAGCCAGCGCGAAGGGGAGGGCGGGCTGTTTTTT.

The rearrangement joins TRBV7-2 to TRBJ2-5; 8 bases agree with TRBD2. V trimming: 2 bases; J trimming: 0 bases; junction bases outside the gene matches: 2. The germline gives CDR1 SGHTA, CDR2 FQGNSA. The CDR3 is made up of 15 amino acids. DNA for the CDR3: TGTGCCAGCAGCTTACCGACTAGCGACCAAGAGACCCAGTACTTC. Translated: CASSLPTSDQETQYF.

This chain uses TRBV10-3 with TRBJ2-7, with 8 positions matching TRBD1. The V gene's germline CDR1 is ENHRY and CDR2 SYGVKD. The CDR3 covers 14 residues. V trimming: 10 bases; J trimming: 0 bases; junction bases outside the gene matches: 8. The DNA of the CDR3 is TGTGCCACCATGACAGGGGACTTCTCCTACGAGCAGTACTTC. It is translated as CATMTGDFSYEQYF.

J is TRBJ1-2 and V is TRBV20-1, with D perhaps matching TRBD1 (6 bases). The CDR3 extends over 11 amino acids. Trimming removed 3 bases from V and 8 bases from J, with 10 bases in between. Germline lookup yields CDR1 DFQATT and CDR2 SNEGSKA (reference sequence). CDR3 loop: CSASRGEGYTF. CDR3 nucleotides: TGCAGTGCTAGCAGGGGTGAGGGCTACACCTTC.

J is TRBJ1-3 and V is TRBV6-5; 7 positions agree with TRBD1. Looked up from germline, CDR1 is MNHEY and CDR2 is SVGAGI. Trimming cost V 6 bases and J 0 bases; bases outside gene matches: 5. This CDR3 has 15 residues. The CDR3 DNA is TGTGCCAGCAGGACTACAGGGGCCTCTGGAAACACCATATATTTT. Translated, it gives CASRTTGASGNTIYF.

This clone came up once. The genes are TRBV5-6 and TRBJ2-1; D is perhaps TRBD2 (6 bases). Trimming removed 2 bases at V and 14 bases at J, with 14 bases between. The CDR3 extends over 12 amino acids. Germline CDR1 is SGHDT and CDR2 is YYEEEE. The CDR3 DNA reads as TGTGCCAGCAGCTTCGGGACTGAGGTAGAGTTCTTC. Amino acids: CASSFGTEVEFF.

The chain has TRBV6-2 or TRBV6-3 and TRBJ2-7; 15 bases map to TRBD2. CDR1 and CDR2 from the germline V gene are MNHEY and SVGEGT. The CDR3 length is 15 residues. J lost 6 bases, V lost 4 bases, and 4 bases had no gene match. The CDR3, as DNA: TGTGCCAGCAGTTGGGGACTAGCGGGAGGTAGCGAGCAGTACTTC. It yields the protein CASSWGLAGGSEQYF.

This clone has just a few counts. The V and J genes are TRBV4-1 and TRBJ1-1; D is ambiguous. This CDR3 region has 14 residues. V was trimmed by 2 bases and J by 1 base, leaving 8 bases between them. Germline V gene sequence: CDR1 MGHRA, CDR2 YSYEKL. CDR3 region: CASSQQERNTEAFF. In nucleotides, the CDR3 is TGCGCCAGCAGCCAACAGGAAAGGAACACTGAAGCTTTCTTT.

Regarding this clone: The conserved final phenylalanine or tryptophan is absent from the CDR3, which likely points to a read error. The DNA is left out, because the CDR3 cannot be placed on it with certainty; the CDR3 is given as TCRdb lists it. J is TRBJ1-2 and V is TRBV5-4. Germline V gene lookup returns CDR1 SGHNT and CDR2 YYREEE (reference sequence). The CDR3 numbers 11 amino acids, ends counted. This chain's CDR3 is CASSLGSIYKL.

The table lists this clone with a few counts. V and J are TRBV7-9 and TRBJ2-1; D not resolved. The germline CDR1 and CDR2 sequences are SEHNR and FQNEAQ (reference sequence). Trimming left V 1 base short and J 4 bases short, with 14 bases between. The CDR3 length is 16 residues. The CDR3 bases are TGTGCCAGCAGCTTAGGGAGAGTGGTAGGATACAATGAGCAGTTCTTC. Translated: CASSLGRVVGYNEQFF.

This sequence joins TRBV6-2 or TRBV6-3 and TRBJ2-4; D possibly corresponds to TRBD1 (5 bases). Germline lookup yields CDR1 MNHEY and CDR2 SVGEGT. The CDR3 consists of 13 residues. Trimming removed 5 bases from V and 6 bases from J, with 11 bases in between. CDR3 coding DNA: TGTGCCAGCAGTCGGCAGGGCGTAAACATTCAGTACTTC. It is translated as CASSRQGVNIQYF.

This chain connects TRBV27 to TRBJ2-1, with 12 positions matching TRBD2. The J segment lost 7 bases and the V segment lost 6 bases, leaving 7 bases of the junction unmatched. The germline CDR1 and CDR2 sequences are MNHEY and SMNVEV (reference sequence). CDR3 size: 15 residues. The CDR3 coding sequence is TGTGCCAGCAGACCCGCCGGGACTAGCGGGAATGAGCAGTTCTTC. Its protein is CASRPAGTSGNEQFF.

CDR3 region: CASSQDNSFNQPQHF. The CDR3 DNA is TGCGCCAGCAGCCAAGATAACAGCTTCAATCAGCCCCAGCATTTT. V gene TRBV4-1 combines with J gene TRBJ1-5; D unclear. CDR3 length: 15 residues. Germline lookup yields CDR1 MGHRA and CDR2 YSYEKL. V was pared by 0 bases and J by 3 bases, with 9 bases between.

The CDR3 DNA follows: TGCGCCAGCAGCCCCGGGACTAACACCGGGGAGCTGTTTTTT. It translates to CASSPGTNTGELFF. The chain joins TRBV5-1 to TRBJ2-2; D possibly corresponds to TRBD2 (6 bases). Germline-derived CDR1 and CDR2 are SGHRS and YFSETQ. The V end was cut by 4 bases, the J end by 2 bases, with 9 bases between. The CDR3 consists of 14 residues.

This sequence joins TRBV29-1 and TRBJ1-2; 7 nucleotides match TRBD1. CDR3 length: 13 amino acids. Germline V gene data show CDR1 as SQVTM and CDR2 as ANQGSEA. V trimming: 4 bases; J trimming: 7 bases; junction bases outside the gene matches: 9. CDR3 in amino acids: CSVVVGGASGYTF. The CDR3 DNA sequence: TGCAGCGTTGTTGTAGGGGGCGCGAGTGGCTACACCTTC.

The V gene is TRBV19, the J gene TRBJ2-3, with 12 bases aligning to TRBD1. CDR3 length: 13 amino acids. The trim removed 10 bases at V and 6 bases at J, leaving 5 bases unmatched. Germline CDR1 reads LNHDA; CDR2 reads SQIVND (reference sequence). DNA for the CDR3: TGTGCCATAGGGACAGGGGGCATGGATACGCAGTATTTT. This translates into CAIGTGGMDTQYF.

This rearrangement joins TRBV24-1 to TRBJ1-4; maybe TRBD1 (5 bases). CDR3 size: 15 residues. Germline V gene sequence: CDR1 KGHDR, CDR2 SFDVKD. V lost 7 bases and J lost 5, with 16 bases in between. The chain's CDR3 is CATSPSGGDNEKLFF. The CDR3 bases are TGTGCCACCAGCCCCTCGGGGGGGGACAATGAAAAACTGTTTTTT.

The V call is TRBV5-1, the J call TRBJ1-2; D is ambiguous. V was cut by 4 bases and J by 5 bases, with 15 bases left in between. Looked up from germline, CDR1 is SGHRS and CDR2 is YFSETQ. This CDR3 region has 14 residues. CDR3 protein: CASSSGLGDYGYTF. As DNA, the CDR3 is TGCGCCAGCAGCAGCGGCCTCGGGGATTATGGCTACACCTTC.

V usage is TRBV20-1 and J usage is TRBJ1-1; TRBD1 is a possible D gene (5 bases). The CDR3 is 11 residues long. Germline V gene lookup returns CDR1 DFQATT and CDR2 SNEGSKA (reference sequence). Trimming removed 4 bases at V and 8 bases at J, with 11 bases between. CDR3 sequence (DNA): TGCAGTGCTATACGGACACCCGAAGCTTTCTTT. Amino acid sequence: CSAIRTPEAFF.

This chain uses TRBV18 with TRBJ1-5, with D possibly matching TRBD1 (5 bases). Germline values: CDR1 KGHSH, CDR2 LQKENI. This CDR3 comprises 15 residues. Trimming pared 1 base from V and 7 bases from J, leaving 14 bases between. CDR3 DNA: TGTGCCAGCTCACCACGGGGCACGGGTGTCCAGCCCCAGCATTTT. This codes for CASSPRGTGVQPQHF.

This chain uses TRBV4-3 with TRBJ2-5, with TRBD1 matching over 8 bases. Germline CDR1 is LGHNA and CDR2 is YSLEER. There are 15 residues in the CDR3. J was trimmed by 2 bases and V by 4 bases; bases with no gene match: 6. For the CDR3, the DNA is TGCGCCAGCAGCCGAGGACAGGGACGTCAAGAGACCCAGTACTTC. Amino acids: CASSRGQGRQETQYF.

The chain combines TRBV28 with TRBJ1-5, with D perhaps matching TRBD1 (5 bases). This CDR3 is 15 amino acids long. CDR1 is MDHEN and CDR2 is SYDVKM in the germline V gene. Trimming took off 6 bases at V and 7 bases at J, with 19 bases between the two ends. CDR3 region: CASRPREGARQPQHF. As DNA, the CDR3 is TGTGCCAGCAGGCCCAGGGAAGGGGCAAGGCAGCCCCAGCATTTT.